A single sample is the source of the 28 T cell receptor beta chains below, sequenced in a study of blood T cell repertoires in COVID-19 (dated by TCRdb to the early 2020s). Library preparation used the immunoSEQ multiplex PCR assay. The clones in this table, taken by TCRdb from immuneACCESS, are in-frame only. Not every clone is retained; where verified, under half of the shortfall comes from an unresolved V gene, and the cause of the rest is unknown. In all, the sample holds 100,000 to 120,000 clones, and roughly 80% of those were seen once. The ten largest clones take up about 15% of the sample. The sequenced sample was peripheral blood. The origin of the receptors is a woman aged 55-75 years with acute or convalescent COVID-19.

The rearrangement uses TRBV28 and TRBJ1-5; D perhaps matches TRBD1 (6 bases). Germline V gene data show CDR1 as MDHEN and CDR2 as SYDVKM. V was shortened by 5 bases and J by 4 bases, with 18 bases between the two germline ends. This CDR3 contains 16 residues. The CDR3 DNA is TGTGCCAGCAGTCCTGGGGATACAGGGTGGAATCAGCCCCAGCATTTT. Protein: CASSPGDTGWNQPQHF.

V usage is TRBV30 and J usage is TRBJ1-4; D not resolved. V was shortened by 3 bases and J by 7 bases, with 12 bases between the two germline ends. Germline CDR1 GTSNPN, CDR2 SVGIG (reference sequence). The CDR3 length is 13 residues. The CDR3, as DNA: TGTGCCTGGAGCCCTGAAGCTGGTGAAAAACTGTTTTTT. Amino acids: CAWSPEAGEKLFF.

This clone has a handful of counts. The chain employs TRBV5-4 and TRBJ1-5; D is uncertain. V was pared by 2 bases and J by 3 bases, with 12 bases between. Germline assignment: CDR1 SGHNT and CDR2 YYREEE (reference sequence). The CDR3 is made up of 15 amino acids. In DNA form, the CDR3 reads TGTGCCAGCAGCTTTGACCGGGATCCCAATCAGCCCCAGCATTTT. This encodes CASSFDRDPNQPQHF.

Turning to this clone: Other DNA sequences in this specimen translate into the identical CDR3. The chain carries TRBV2 and TRBJ1-2, with TRBD1 as a possible D gene (6 bases). In germline, CDR1 is SNHLY, CDR2 FYNNEI. V was trimmed by 5 bases and J by 2 bases, leaving 9 bases between them. This CDR3 has 13 residues. The CDR3 here is CASSPQGNYGYTF. The CDR3, as DNA: TGTGCCAGCAGTCCTCAGGGGAACTATGGCTACACCTTC.

The chain combines TRBV24-1 with TRBJ1-4, with D possibly TRBD1 on 6 matching bases. Germline CDR1 KGHDR, CDR2 SFDVKD. The germline V and J ends were trimmed by 6 bases and 12 bases, with 19 bases remaining between them. This CDR3 comprises 14 residues. Written as DNA, the CDR3 is TGTGCCACCAGTCAGTCTTTGGACAGTGGGGAACTGTTTTTT. Protein product: CATSQSLDSGELFF.

The gene calls are TRBV15 and TRBJ2-7, with 13 positions matching TRBD2. V was pared by 4 bases and J by 1 base, with 7 bases of the junction left unmatched. CDR1 LNHNV and CDR2 YYDKDF come from the germline V gene (reference sequence). CDR3 length: 17 residues. The chain's CDR3 is CATSKLAGGLQSYEQYF. The CDR3 DNA sequence: TGTGCCACCAGCAAACTAGCGGGGGGGCTTCAGTCCTACGAGCAGTACTTC.

J is TRBJ1-6 and V is TRBV28; D is unclear. The germline V and J ends were trimmed by 5 bases and 7 bases, with 9 bases remaining between them. From germline, CDR1 is MDHEN and CDR2 SYDVKM. The CDR3 spans 13 residues. Here the CDR3 DNA reads TGTGCCAGCAGTGTATCGGGGAATTCACCCCTCCACTTT. Translating it yields CASSVSGNSPLHF.

The V and J genes are TRBV6-5 and TRBJ2-5; 10 bases fit TRBD1. The V gene end was trimmed by 4 bases and the J gene end by 3 bases; junction bases not matched to a gene: 5. This CDR3 has 15 amino acids. Germline CDR1 is MNHEY and CDR2 is SVGAGI. In nucleotides, the CDR3 is TGTGCCAGCAGTTTTCTAGGGACAGGGGAAGAGACCCAGTACTTC. Translation: CASSFLGTGEETQYF.

The chain employs TRBV7-3 and TRBJ2-3; weak D call: TRBD1 (5 bases). Trimming cost V 4 bases and J 4 bases, with 12 bases left between them. The CDR3 contains 14 residues. Looked up from germline, CDR1 is SGHTA and CDR2 is FQGTGA. CDR3 sequence reads: CASSSGISADTQYF. Here the CDR3 DNA reads TGTGCCAGCAGCTCAGGGATATCGGCAGATACGCAGTATTTT.

The J gene is TRBJ2-3, the V gene TRBV25-1; a weak D match, TRBD2 (7 bases). This CDR3 comprises 13 residues. Germline lookup yields CDR1 MGHDK and CDR2 SYGVNS. V was shortened by 4 bases and J by 6 bases, with 11 bases between the two germline ends. The CDR3 coding sequence is TGTGCCAGCAGTGCGGGGGGCAGGGATACGCAGTATTTT. Translated, it gives CASSAGGRDTQYF.

The chain combines TRBV11-2 with TRBJ1-5; TRBD1 is a possible D gene (5 bases). Trimming left V 3 bases short and J 6 bases short, with 12 bases between. The V gene's germline CDR1 is SGHAT and CDR2 FQNNGV. The CDR3 runs to 14 residues. This chain's CDR3 is CASSLAGPAQPQHF. CDR3 DNA sequence: TGTGCCAGCAGCTTGGCGGGACCGGCTCAGCCCCAGCATTTT.

This clone was observed a single time. This chain links TRBV27 with TRBJ1-5; no clear D gene. This CDR3 region has 13 residues. With 3 bases removed from V and 1 base from J, the gap between germline ends came to 4 bases. Germline lookup yields CDR1 MNHEY and CDR2 SMNVEV (reference sequence). Written as DNA, the CDR3 is TGTGCCAGCAGTTTTCGGAGCAATCAGCCCCAGCATTTT. Amino acids: CASSFRSNQPQHF.

The chain combines TRBV5-1 with TRBJ2-5; D possibly corresponds to TRBD2 (6 bases). V was cut by 4 bases and J by 4 bases, with 20 bases left in between. The germline V gene has CDR1 SGHRS and CDR2 YFSETQ. CDR3 length: 16 residues. The CDR3 coding sequence is TGCGCCAGCAGCCCAACGGGACCTGGGCGGGGAGAGACCCAGTACTTC. Protein sequence: CASSPTGPGRGETQYF.

This clone has a handful of counts. The chain is built from TRBV5-4 and TRBJ2-7; a weak D match, TRBD1 (5 bases). Looked up from germline, CDR1 is SGHNT and CDR2 is YYREEE (reference sequence). Trimming cost V 4 bases and J 2 bases, with 13 bases left between them. The CDR3 totals 14 residues. CDR3 protein: CASSADIWTYEQYF. In DNA, the CDR3 is TGTGCCAGCAGCGCGGACATTTGGACCTACGAGCAGTACTTC.

The chain combines TRBV5-6 with TRBJ2-7; perhaps TRBD1 as D (6 bases). Germline V lookup: CDR1 SGHDT, CDR2 YYEEEE. The V end lost 4 bases, the J end lost 3 bases, and 17 bases lay between the germline ends. The CDR3 covers 15 residues. The CDR3 DNA sequence: TGTGCCAGCAGCGCGGTCCGGGACACCTACTACGAGCAGTACTTC. It is translated as CASSAVRDTYYEQYF. The full variable domain, its missing parts supplied by reference TRBV5-6 and TRBJ2-7, is DAGVTQSPTHLIKTRGQQVTLRCSPKSGHDTVSWYQQALGQGPQFIFQYYEEEERQRGNFPDRFSGHQFPNYSSELNVNALLLGDSALYLCASSAVRDTYYEQYFGPGTRLTVT.

The genes are TRBV27 and TRBJ2-5; perhaps TRBD2 as D (7 bases). Between the trimmed V and J ends, which lost 1 base and 0 bases, there was a span of 12 bases. Germline V gene lookup returns CDR1 MNHEY and CDR2 SMNVEV (reference sequence). The CDR3 length is 16 residues. The CDR3 DNA reads as TGTGCCAGCAGTTTATGGGGAGGGGGGTACCAAGAGACCCAGTACTTC. This encodes CASSLWGGGYQETQYF.

The J gene is TRBJ2-1, the V gene TRBV2; TRBD2 agrees at 8 bases. Germline V CDR1 and CDR2: SNHLY, FYNNEI. The CDR3 is 12 residues long. The V and J ends lost 6 bases and 7 bases, in that order; junction bases with no gene match: 2. The CDR3 region is CASRPSGNEQFF. For the CDR3, the DNA is TGTGCCAGCAGACCTAGCGGGAATGAGCAGTTCTTC.

The rearrangement links TRBV18 to TRBJ2-1; tentatively, D is TRBD2 (6 bases). This CDR3 contains 15 residues. Germline values: CDR1 KGHSH, CDR2 LQKENI. Between the trimmed V and J ends, which lost 0 bases and 0 bases, there was a span of 6 bases. The chain's CDR3 is CASSPPGGSYNEQFF. The CDR3 coding sequence is TGTGCCAGCTCACCACCGGGGGGCTCCTACAATGAGCAGTTCTTC.

The chain has TRBV4-3 and TRBJ2-1, with 9 nucleotides matching TRBD2. Germline-derived CDR1 and CDR2 are LGHNA and YSLEER. CDR3 size: 16 residues. V dropped 2 bases and J dropped 5; count of bases not matched to a gene: 7. The CDR3 loop is CASSQSWRGGHNEQFF. DNA for the CDR3: TGCGCCAGCAGCCAATCCTGGCGGGGGGGCCACAATGAGCAGTTCTTC.

The rearrangement joins TRBV9 to TRBJ1-1, with 7 bases fitting TRBD1. The CDR3 covers 15 residues. V dropped 4 bases and J dropped 4; count of bases not matched to a gene: 10. Per germline, CDR1 SGDLS and CDR2 YYNGEE. The CDR3 sequence: CASSYGQAASTEAFF. The CDR3 DNA reads as TGTGCCAGCAGCTACGGACAGGCGGCGAGCACTGAAGCTTTCTTT.

The CDR3 sequence: CASSLEAGAPSGNTIYF. The DNA for the CDR3 is TGTGCCAGCAGCTTAGAAGCAGGGGCCCCCTCTGGAAACACCATATATTTT. The chain is built from TRBV7-6 and TRBJ1-3; a possible D gene is TRBD1 (6 bases). The V gene's germline CDR1 is SGHVS and CDR2 FNYEAQ. CDR3 length equals 17 residues. Between the trimmed V and J ends, which lost 1 base and 0 bases, there was a span of 13 bases. Together with reference TRBV7-6 and TRBJ1-3, the CDR3 gives the full variable domain: GAGVSQSPRYKVTKRGQDVALRCDPISGHVSLYWYRQALGQGPEFLTYFNYEAQQDKSGLPNDRFSAERPEGSISTLTIQRTEQRDSAMYRCASSLEAGAPSGNTIYFGEGSWLTVV.

This rearrangement joins TRBV9 to TRBJ2-1; the D is unclear. CDR3 length: 13 residues. V lost 4 bases and J lost 8, with 13 bases in between. The germline gives CDR1 SGDLS, CDR2 YYNGEE. The DNA of the CDR3 is TGTGCCAGCAGCTCCCAGCCTCAGGATGAGCAGTTCTTC. Protein: CASSSQPQDEQFF. The variable domain in full, completed from reference TRBV9 and TRBJ2-1, reads DSGVTQTPKHLITATGQRVTLRCSPRSGDLSVYWYQQSLDQGLQFLIQYYNGEERAKGNILERFSAQQFPDLHSELNLSSLELGDSALYFCASSSQPQDEQFFGPGTRLTVL.

The rearrangement uses TRBV25-1 and TRBJ1-2; maybe TRBD1 (6 bases). The V gene lost 11 bases and the J gene lost 8 bases, with 12 bases spanning the gap. CDR3 size: 10 residues. CDR1 and CDR2 from the germline V gene are MGHDK and SYGVNS. In DNA, the CDR3 is TGTGCCGAAGAGGGGGGGGGCTACACCTTC. It is translated as CAEEGGGYTF.

CDR3 nucleotide sequence: TGTGCCAGTAGTGCCAGTACAGGGGTGGACCTTCGCGGCTACACCTTC. Protein: CASSASTGVDLRGYTF. The rearrangement uses TRBV19 and TRBJ1-2; TRBD1 matches 7 bases. V gave up 5 bases and J gave up 8 bases; unmatched junction bases: 17. The length of the CDR3 is 16 residues. Germline-derived CDR1 and CDR2 are LNHDA and SQIVND (reference sequence).

The chain joins TRBV27 to TRBJ1-2; a possible D gene is TRBD1 (5 bases). There are 15 residues in the CDR3. CDR1 and CDR2 (germline): MNHEY, SMNVEV (reference sequence). Trimming left V 2 bases short and J 4 bases short, with 14 bases between. The DNA of the CDR3 is TGTGCCAGCAGTTTAGAAGCGTGGGGCCTCTATGGCTACACCTTC. Residues: CASSLEAWGLYGYTF.

A few counts support this clone. This sequence joins TRBV2 and TRBJ1-4; 11 nucleotides align to TRBD1. V trimming: 0 bases; J trimming: 7 bases; junction bases outside the gene matches: 4. Germline CDR1 and CDR2: SNHLY and FYNNEI. The CDR3 runs 16 residues. The DNA for the CDR3 is TGTGCCAGCAGTGAAGCGCGGGGGACAGGGGGTGAAAAACTGTTTTTT. Translated, it gives CASSEARGTGGEKLFF.

Relative to its sample, this clone is medium-sized. This chain links TRBV2 with TRBJ2-5; 9 bases match TRBD2. The CDR3 spans 16 residues. Germline CDR1 and CDR2: SNHLY and FYNNEI. J gave up 1 base and V 4 bases, and 7 bases lay outside the gene matches. The CDR3 coding sequence is TGTGCCAGCAGTGGGCGGGGGGGCCCCGGCCAAGAGACCCAGTACTTC. It yields the protein CASSGRGGPGQETQYF.

A single count supports this clone. The chain links TRBV7-2 to TRBJ1-2; D gene uncertain. V was pared by 5 bases and J by 2 bases, with 9 bases between. This CDR3 is 13 amino acids long. Germline CDR1 is SGHTA and CDR2 is FQGNSA. The CDR3 nucleotides read TGTGCCAGCAGCCTCATCCAGAACTATGGCTACACCTTC. Translating gives CASSLIQNYGYTF.